Listed below are T cell receptor beta chains from one sample, sequenced in a study of early T cells in non-severe SARS-CoV-2 infection. Using its own MiXCR run on the 5' RACE reads, TCRdb lists one record per CDR3 protein. The sample records under 70,000 distinct CDR3 sequences, over 9.5% being singletons. Sequencing was performed on whole blood. The receptors were sampled from an adult who was a healthcare worker with PCR-confirmed SARS-CoV-2 infection or an uninfected control (not recorded which). CDR3s include the opening cysteine and the closing phenylalanine or tryptophan. D genes are given only for firm matches. A clone size is listed for some rows: how often the clone was seen (once, few, many), or a class if it is expanded.

TGTGCCACCAGTGATTTCACTAGCGGGGGAACAGATACGCAGTATTTT	CATSDFTSGGTDTQYF	TRBV24-1	TRBJ2-3	TRBD2	many
TGCGCCAGCAGCCAACCCCGGCGGGGGGTCACAGATACGCAGTATTTT	CASSQPRRGVTDTQYF	TRBV4-1	TRBJ2-3	TRBD2	few
TGCAGCGTTGATCCCCCGGACAGGGTATGGAAAGAGACCCAGTACTTC	CSVDPPDRVWKETQYF	TRBV29-1	TRBJ2-5	TRBD1	many
TGTGCCAGCTCACCGGTTAAATTAGCCAAAAACATTCAGTACTTC	CASSPVKLAKNIQYF	TRBV18	TRBJ2-4	NA	many
TGCAGCGTTGTACAGGGGGCTGGAAACACCATATATTTT	CSVVQGAGNTIYF	TRBV29-1	TRBJ1-3	TRBD1	few
TGTGCCAGCCTTCTGGGGGCAGCGAACACCGGGGAGCTGTTTTTT	CASLLGAANTGELFF	TRBV7-9	TRBJ2-2	NA	few
TGTGCCAGCTTCGACAGGTACGAGCAGTACTTC	CASFDRYEQYF	TRBV6-1	TRBJ2-7	NA	many
TGCGCCAGCAGCTTGACTAGCGGGTACAATGAGCAGTTCTTC	CASSLTSGYNEQFF	TRBV5-1	TRBJ2-1	TRBD2	NA
TGCAGCGTTGAGACTAGCGGGAGGAGCGAGCAGTACTTC	CSVETSGRSEQYF	TRBV29-1	TRBJ2-7	TRBD2	NA
TGCGCCAGCACGACTAGTGGCTGGGAGACCCAGTACTTC	CASTTSGWETQYF	TRBV10-2	TRBJ2-5	NA	many
TGTGCCAGCAGCTTAAGCGGTTTGGGGGCCCAAGAGACCCAGTACTTC	CASSLSGLGAQETQYF	TRBV11-2	TRBJ2-5	NA	few
TGTGCCAGCAGCGTAGCTCTGGGCTTGAACACCGGGGAGCTGTTTTTT	CASSVALGLNTGELFF	TRBV9	TRBJ2-2	NA	NA
TGCGCCAGCAGTGAGTCCTACAGGGTGAGCTACACCTTC	CASSESYRVSYTF	TRBV10-2	TRBJ1-2	NA	many
TGTGCCAGCAGCCCGTGGGACAGGAAAACTCGACTGAGGGAGCAGTACTTC	CASSPWDRKTRLREQYF	TRBV7-8	TRBJ2-7	TRBD1	NA
TGTGCCAGCAGCACGGACAGGGCGCGCACTCAGCCCCAGCATTTT	CASSTDRARTQPQHF	TRBV7-8	TRBJ1-5	TRBD1	NA
TGTGCCAGCAGTTACCGTTCACAATTGAACACTGAAGCTTTCTTT	CASSYRSQLNTEAFF	TRBV6-5	TRBJ1-1	NA	few
TGTGCCTGGAGTGGATCGGCGTGGTCCGGCTACACCTTC	CAWSGSAWSGYTF	TRBV30	TRBJ1-2	NA	many
TGCAGCGTTCAGGGGGCTGGGGCCAACGTCCTGACTTTC	CSVQGAGANVLTF	TRBV29-1	TRBJ2-6	TRBD1	many
TGTGCCAGCAGCTTAGGAGGCGGGAGGGTATCGTCCGAGCAGTACTTC	CASSLGGGRVSSEQYF	TRBV7-2	TRBJ2-7	TRBD2	many
TGTGCCAGCAAGACCACGCTTGGCTACACCTTC	CASKTTLGYTF	TRBV9	TRBJ1-2	NA	many
TGTGCCAGCAGCTTCACAGGGGAGCCAGATACGCAGTATTTT	CASSFTGEPDTQYF	TRBV7-9	TRBJ2-3	TRBD1	many
TGTGCCAGCAGCTTAGCCGCCCAGGAGGTACTCTTC	CASSLAAQEVLF	TRBV7-9	TRBJ2-1	NA	many
TGTGCCAGCAGTGAGCAGGGCCCGTTGGAGGACACTGAGCAGTTCTTC	CASSEQGPLEDTEQFF	TRBV2	TRBJ2-1	NA	many
TGTGCCACCCAGGGATCAGATACGCAGTATTTT	CATQGSDTQYF	TRBV6-6	TRBJ2-3	NA	many
TGCAGTGCTGACTTAAGCGGGGTAGGATACAATGAGCAGTTCTTC	CSADLSGVGYNEQFF	TRBV20-1	TRBJ2-1	TRBD2	few
TGTGCCAGTAGTACAGGGACAGTTTTCAATCAGCCCCAGCATTTT	CASSTGTVFNQPQHF	TRBV19	TRBJ1-5	TRBD1	many
TGTGCCATCAACTCGGACAGGGAAAATGAAGCTTTCTTT	CAINSDRENEAFF	TRBV10-3	TRBJ1-1	TRBD1	NA
TGTGCCAGCAGTGAAGCGGGGCGGTCCCTGGGGGAGCAGTACTTC	CASSEAGRSLGEQYF	TRBV2	TRBJ2-7	NA	NA
TGTGCCAGCAGCTTAGCGACGGGACAGGGAGACTATGGCTACACCTTC	CASSLATGQGDYGYTF	TRBV7-2	TRBJ1-2	TRBD1	many
TGTGCCAGCAGTGAATCCGGGGCAGTACGACAGCCCCAGCATTTT	CASSESGAVRQPQHF	TRBV6-5	TRBJ1-5	NA	NA
TGTGCCAGCAGCTTAGAGTCACACAGGGGACGCGAAAAACTGTTTTTT	CASSLESHRGREKLFF	TRBV7-2	TRBJ1-4	TRBD1	few
TGCAGTGCTAGCTACGAGCCGGGCGAGCAGTACTTC	CSASYEPGEQYF	TRBV20-1	TRBJ2-7	NA	many
TGTGCCAGCAGTTTAGCAGGGATCGTTGGGGACACTGAAGCTTTCTTT	CASSLAGIVGDTEAFF	TRBV12-3/TRBV12-4	TRBJ1-1	NA	NA
TGTGCCAGCAGTTCTAGGGGCGGTTGGTTAGAGCAGTTCTTC	CASSSRGGWLEQFF	TRBV6-2/TRBV6-3	TRBJ2-1	NA	few
TGTGCCAGCAGCTTAAGGCCTAGCGGGAGGGCCAAGCTACTAGATACGCAGTATTTT	CASSLRPSGRAKLLDTQYF	TRBV7-3	TRBJ2-3	TRBD2	few
TGTGCCAGTAGCTCCTCATCTAGAGAAAGGTTCTTC	CASSSSSRERFF	TRBV19	TRBJ2-1	NA	many
TGCAGCCTTCTCTGGGGGCCAGGGGACGAGCAGTACTTC	CSLLWGPGDEQYF	TRBV29-1	TRBJ2-7	NA	few
TGCAGCGGGGCTCAGGGTCGGAGTAACACTGAAGCTTTCTTT	CSGAQGRSNTEAFF	TRBV29-1	TRBJ1-1	NA	few
TGTGCCAGCAGTTCCGGACAGGGGTACGAGCAGTACTTC	CASSSGQGYEQYF	TRBV12-3/TRBV12-4	TRBJ2-7	TRBD1	many
TGCAGTGCTTCAAGACTTCCGACACCACAAGAGACCCAGTACTTC	CSASRLPTPQETQYF	TRBV20-1	TRBJ2-5	NA	many
TGTGCCAGCAGCCCTCGACAGGGCCCCTACAATGAGCAGTTCTTC	CASSPRQGPYNEQFF	TRBV7-2	TRBJ2-1	TRBD1	NA